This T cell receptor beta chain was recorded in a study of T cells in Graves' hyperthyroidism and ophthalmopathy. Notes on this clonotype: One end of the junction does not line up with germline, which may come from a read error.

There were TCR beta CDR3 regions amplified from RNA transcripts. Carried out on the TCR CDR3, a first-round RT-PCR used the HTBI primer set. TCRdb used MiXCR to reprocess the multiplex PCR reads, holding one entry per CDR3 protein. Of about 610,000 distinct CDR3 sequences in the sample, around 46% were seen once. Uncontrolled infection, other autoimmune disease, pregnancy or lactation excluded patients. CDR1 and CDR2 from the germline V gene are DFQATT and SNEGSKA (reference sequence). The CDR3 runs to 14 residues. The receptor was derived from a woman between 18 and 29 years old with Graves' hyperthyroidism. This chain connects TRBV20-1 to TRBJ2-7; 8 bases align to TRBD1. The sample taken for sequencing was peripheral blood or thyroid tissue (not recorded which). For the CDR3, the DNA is TGCAGTGCGACGGGACAGGCGAACACCGGGGAGCTGTACTTC. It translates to CSATGQANTGELYF.